This T cell receptor (beta chain) was obtained from a study of identical twins (dated by TCRdb to about 2016). Background for the entire study: The study deep-sequenced TCR alpha and beta repertoires from monozygotic twins, unrelated adults of various ages and cord blood to test whether fetal clonotypes persist. To rule out contamination, the twin experiments were replicated at different times with different library preparation protocols. Results and caveats for the whole study, not just this receptor: A weaker excess of twin sharing was found in beta out-of-frame sequences because the signal-to-noise ratio was lowered by fewer shared sequences. Fewer insertions were carried by abundant cord blood beta clonotypes, a similar but weaker trend appeared in young adult naive repertoires, and no such trend appeared in memory repertoires. Out-of-frame TCR alpha sharing in monozygotic twins was systematically underestimated by recombination models, whereas sharing between unrelated individuals was in agreement with the recombination models. Conclusions relied on cross-sectional statistical analysis, since the same donors could not be followed over many years. Invariant T cells such as MAIT and iNKT could partly confound zero-insertion analyses, although diverse VJ usage argued against such confounding for most clonotypes. Compared with coincidental sharing between unrelated individuals, out-of-frame TCR alpha sequences shared between twins had an excess of sequences with low generation probability.

In its sample, this clonotype was seen a few times. The specificity of this receptor is unknown. No quality values exist for individual bases; no much larger clone is one base distant. Libraries were built with 5' RACE. The instrument was an Illumina HiSeq 2000. A universal primer binding site was added through template switching, and the final cDNA carried a unique molecular identifier so that TCR cDNA molecules could be counted accurately. First-strand cDNA for TCR alpha and beta chains was synthesized from specific primers in the conserved constant-segment region. Each cDNA library was double barcoded, with a SMART-Mk sample barcode plus Illumina barcodes, to control for contamination. TruSeq adapter sequences, together with Illumina sample barcodes, were added in two successive PCR steps. The TCR alpha and beta cDNA libraries were sequenced on the Illumina HiSeq platform using custom primers. Under the source paper's analysis protocol: Raw reads were processed with MiGEC to extract unique molecular identifiers, and MiXCR was used to determine CDR3 positions. For each individual, recombination models were inferred using an EM algorithm with the repgenHMM and IGoR tools. The tcR package in R was used for shared clonotype analysis, with sharing normalized by the product of cloneset sizes. Out-of-frame nonproductive sequences were analyzed to study raw recombination free of thymic and clonal selection effects. Starting from the raw public reads, TCRdb applied fastp trimming at Q25, assembled clones with MiXCR and retained in-frame beta chains. Each entry is one CDR3 protein sequence, shown with its most common DNA and genes. None of the V and J calls come from the authors' own analysis; TCRdb made them. The sample table holds roughly 720,000 distinct CDR3 sequences, of which roughly 18% were seen once. Approximately 14% of the sample lies in the top ten.

Every donor was a healthy Caucasian. The twin cohort consisted of three pairs of female monozygotic twins, all aged about 18 to 29 years. Peripheral blood mononuclear cells were used as the source from which RNA for TCR libraries was isolated. V gives up 7 bases and J gives up 7 bases, and the segment between their germline ends measures 10 bases. Including the terminal cysteine and phenylalanine, the CDR3 comprises 11 residues. Only the CDR3 part of the read is kept: 33 bases, read in frame from the first base. In the germline V gene, CDR1 corresponds to MNHEY and CDR2 to SVGAGI. In addition, the sample was reused for a study of T cells expressing NK-cell markers. The second study also describes: TCR beta-chain repertoires were profiled in sorted CD3+CD56+NKG2C+, CD3+CD56+NKG2C- and CD3+CD56-NKG2C+ T-cell subsets from fewer than 10 donors. Of the eight sequenced donors, seven were found to be HCMV-seropositive and one was found to be HCMV-seronegative. In several experiments an anti-gammadeltaTCR antibody was added to restrict sorting to alphabetaTCR-expressing T cells. In six donors, the dominant CD3+CD56+NKG2C+ clonotypes were among the top 10 CD8+ clonotypes and accounted for roughly 1.0-8% of CD8+ T cells. Those dominant clonotypes were again the most abundant among CD3+CD56-NKG2C+ cells in four donors, at about 25-60.1%. Whether the expanded NKG2C-expressing T cell clones were specific for HCMV antigens remained unclear. The study sequenced eight donors, all healthy volunteers chosen at random: three men and five women. A commercial ELISA kit detecting HCMV-specific IgG in serum was used to determine HCMV serostatus. Bulk peripheral blood T-cell repertoires were additionally sequenced from unsorted PBMC for about six donors. MIGEC handled demultiplexing of the reads and grouping by UMI, while MiTCR was used to assemble and quantify clonotypes. Only TCR cDNA sequences supported by at least two reads were kept to exclude erroneous sequences. The tcR package was used for downstream repertoire analysis, and clonotypes were matched between fractions using CDR3 nucleotide sequence together with V segment. VDJmatch was used to annotate antigen specificity against VDJdb, with one amino acid substitution in CDR3 permitted.

The specimen was PBMCs. Rearrangement joined TRBV6-5 to TRBJ2-5, with a tentative D gene TRBD2 over 6 matching bases. This receptor was obtained from a woman aged 18-29 years in good health. The sequenced DNA: TGTGCCAGCATCCTGGGGGGGACCCAGTACTTC. The resulting protein is CASILGGTQYF.